This T cell receptor (beta chain) came from a study of shared clonotypes between healthy human individuals (dated by TCRdb to between 2020 and 2021). A note on the overall study: The cohort comprised a couple of women and three men aged 18 to 49 years. To increase sequencing depth and limit assay-specific biases, TCR repertoire library preparation and sequencing were carried out by different laboratories using diverse techniques. The study deeply sequenced blood TCR repertoires of about five healthy adults to estimate repertoire size and the extent of clonotype sharing between individuals. Leukapheresis yielded between about 0.8 and 8.9 billion PBMCs per donor. On the study overall, not on this receptor specifically: Pairwise subsampling indicated that sequencing depth was expected to affect the degree of clonotype sharing among donors. Only blood was sampled, and tissue TCR repertoires likely differ from those in blood. The genetic and exposure-history diversity represented was limited by the small number of donors.

With respect to this clone: Which antigen it targets is not known. There are no base qualities to consult, and no much larger clone falls within one base.

The donors were healthy, HIV-negative adults who had no recently reported acute infections or vaccinations. Every donor was a Caucasian adult residing in Nashville, Tennessee, USA. For unsorted samples, roughly 91 million PBMCs were counted, and genomic DNA was extracted using the QIAamp DNA Blood Mini kit. After blood collection by leukapheresis, PBMCs were isolated using Ficoll-Histopaque density gradient centrifugation and then cryopreserved in the vapor phase of liquid nitrogen. The CDR3 spans 18 residues, from the cysteine through the phenylalanine. CDR3 DNA is the only sequence kept; it has 54 bases, read in frame from the first base. CDR1 and CDR2 are drawn from the germline V gene: MDHEN, SYDVKM. V and J are truncated by 1 base and 3 bases respectively, leaving an intervening sequence of 19 bases. Using the deep immunoSEQ assay, TCR CDR3 regions were amplified from genomic DNA by multiplex PCR. Extracted genomic DNA from each cell subset was spread evenly across all wells of several immunoSEQ 96-well plates, with each plate serving as a replicate. Each replicate PCR for unsorted PBMC received about 0.3 ug genomic DNA, equal to approximately 29,000 T cell genomes. Ten immunoSEQ deep assay plates were used to sequence unsorted PBMC genomic DNA. Purified libraries were measured with a Qubit 3.0 fluorometer, size-checked on a Bioanalyzer 2100, and measured again with the KAPA Library Quantification kit. A separate single-read 150-cycle Illumina NextSeq 550 flow cell was used to sequence each immunoSEQ 96-well plate. In the source study's methods: Because the immunoSEQ output held only junctional sequences and lacked quality scores, the filtering could not match the filtering applied to full-length reads. To assign V/J genes and CDR3, sequences were annotated using PyIR, a Python wrapper for IgBLAST v1.9, with IMGT germline references. Reads with weak V/J assignments (E-value above 1e-6), missing CDR3, stop codons, out-of-frame junctions, or ambiguous translated residues were removed. A V3J clonotype was defined by an identical inferred V gene, J gene, and CDR3 amino acid sequence. Percentage overlap between repertoires was calculated by dividing the number of shared unique clonotypes by the size of the smaller repertoire. Three approaches were used to assess repertoire richness: RTK rarefaction, the Chao1 estimator, and Recon v2.1 estimates of unobserved clonotypes. What TCRdb holds here is the immuneACCESS table cut down to in-frame rearrangements. Part of the clones is not present; checked against another copy, under half of the missing clones reflect an unresolved V gene, and the others are unexplained. The V and J calls and clone size were taken over from that table, and D and trimming were inferred from the DNA. The sample table records about 490,000 clones; 70% to 80% of these occur just once. The top ten clonotypes cover 10% to 15% of the sample.

Material for sequencing was PBMCs. The rearranged segments are TRBV28 and TRBJ2-1; a tentative D match to TRBD2 spans 6 bases. The source is a woman between 40 and 55 years old in good health. Some clones in this sample may be carry-over from other donors' samples. In nucleotide form, the sequence is TGTGCCAGCAGTTTATCGTTTGTCGGGGGAGTTGGCTACAATGAGCAGTTCTTC. It translates as CASSLSFVGGVGYNEQFF. The CDR3, completed at both ends by the reference TRBV28 and TRBJ2-1 genes, gives the full variable domain DVKVTQSSRYLVKRTGEKVFLECVQDMDHENMFWYRQDPGLGLRLIYFSYDVKMKEKGDIPEGYSVSREKKERFSLILESASTNQTSMYLCASSLSFVGGVGYNEQFFGPGTRLTVL.